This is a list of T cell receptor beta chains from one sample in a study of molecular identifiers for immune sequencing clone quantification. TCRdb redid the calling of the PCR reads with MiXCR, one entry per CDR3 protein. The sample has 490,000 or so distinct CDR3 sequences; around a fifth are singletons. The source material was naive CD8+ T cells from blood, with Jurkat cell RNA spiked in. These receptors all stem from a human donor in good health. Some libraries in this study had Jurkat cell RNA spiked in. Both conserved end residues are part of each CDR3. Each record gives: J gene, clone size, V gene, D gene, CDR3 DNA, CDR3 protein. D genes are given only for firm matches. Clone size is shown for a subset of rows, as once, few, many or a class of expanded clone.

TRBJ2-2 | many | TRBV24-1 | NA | TGTGCCACCAGTGAATCCGGGGAGCTGTTTTTT | CATSESGELFF
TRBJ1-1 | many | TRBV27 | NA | TGTGCCTCCGAGGGGGGAAGCGGTGAAGCTTTCTTT | CASEGGSGEAFF
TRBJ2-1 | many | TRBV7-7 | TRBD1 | TGTGCCAGCAGCTTACAGCCAGGGGGATTTCTCAATGAGCAGTTCTTC | CASSLQPGGFLNEQFF
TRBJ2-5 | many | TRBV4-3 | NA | TGCGCCAGCAGCCCAGCGACGTACTTCCAAGAGACCCAGTACTTC | CASSPATYFQETQYF
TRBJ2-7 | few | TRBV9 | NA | TGTGCCAGCAGCTTCGGACCAGAGTCGGACTACGAGCAGTACTTC | CASSFGPESDYEQYF
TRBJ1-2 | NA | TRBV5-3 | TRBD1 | TGTGCCAGCAGCGGGACAGGGGGCCCTAACTATGGCTACACCTTC | CASSGTGGPNYGYTF
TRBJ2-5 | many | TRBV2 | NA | TGTGCCAGCAGGACCGGGGCCCAAGAGACCCAGTACTTC | CASRTGAQETQYF
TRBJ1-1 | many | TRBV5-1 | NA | TGCGCCAGCAGCTTGAGCAGGCATGGGGACGCGAACACTGAAGCTTTCTTT | CASSLSRHGDANTEAFF
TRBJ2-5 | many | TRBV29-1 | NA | TGCAGCGTTGAGGCTTCTAAAGAGACCCAGTACTTC | CSVEASKETQYF
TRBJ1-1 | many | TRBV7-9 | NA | TGTGCCAGCAGCTTAGCTTCTGGATATGAAGCTTTCTTT | CASSLASGYEAFF
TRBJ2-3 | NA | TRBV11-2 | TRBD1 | TGTGCCAGCAGCTTAGCCCCGGGACAGGGGGCAACAGATACGCAGTATTTT | CASSLAPGQGATDTQYF
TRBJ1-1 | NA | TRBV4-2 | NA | TGTGCCAGCAGGGAACGGGCCCAGGACACTGAAGCTTTCTTT | CASRERAQDTEAFF
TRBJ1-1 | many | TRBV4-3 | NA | TGCGCCAGCAGCCAGGGCAGGGGTGGGCTCGCTGAAGCTTTCTTT | CASSQGRGGLAEAFF
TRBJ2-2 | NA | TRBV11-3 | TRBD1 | TGTGCCAGCAGCGGGACAGTCAGTAGGAACACCGGGGAGCTGTTTTTT | CASSGTVSRNTGELFF
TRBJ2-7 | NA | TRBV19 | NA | TGTGCCAGTAGTATGGGGGGTTACAACGAGCAGTACTTC | CASSMGGYNEQYF
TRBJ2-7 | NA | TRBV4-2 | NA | TGTGCCAGCAGCCAAGGGGGGGGCAGGCCATTCTACGAGCAGTACTTC | CASSQGGGRPFYEQYF
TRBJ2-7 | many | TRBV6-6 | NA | TGTGCCAGCAGCCCAGAGACCTACGAGCAGTACTTC | CASSPETYEQYF
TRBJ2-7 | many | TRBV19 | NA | TGTGCCAGTAGCTTTGGTCACAGGAAATTTTACGAGCAGTACTTC | CASSFGHRKFYEQYF
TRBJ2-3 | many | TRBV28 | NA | TGTGCCAGCAGTTTTAGGTTTGGTCGGCGGGATATCACAGATACGCAGTATTTT | CASSFRFGRRDITDTQYF
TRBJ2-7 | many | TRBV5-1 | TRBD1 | TGCGCCAGCAGCTTGGTTCCAGGGGGCTACGAGCAGTACTTC | CASSLVPGGYEQYF
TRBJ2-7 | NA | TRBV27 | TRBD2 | TGTGCCAGCAGAGGGACTAGCGGGTGGACCTACGAGCAGTACTTC | CASRGTSGWTYEQYF
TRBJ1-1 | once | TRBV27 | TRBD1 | TGTGCCAGCAGTCCTTTACGGGACAGGGGTGCGAACACTGAAGCTTTCTTT | CASSPLRDRGANTEAFF
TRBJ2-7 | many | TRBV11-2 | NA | TGTGCCAGCAGCCACAACTACGAGCAGTACTTC | CASSHNYEQYF
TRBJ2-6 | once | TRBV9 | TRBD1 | TGTGCCAGCAGCGTAGTCCCGGCAGGGGGAATCTCTGGGGCCAACGTCCTGACTTTC | CASSVVPAGGISGANVLTF
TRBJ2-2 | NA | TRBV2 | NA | TGTACCATTGGACGAAGAACGAACACCGGGGAGCTGTTTTTT | CTIGRRTNTGELFF
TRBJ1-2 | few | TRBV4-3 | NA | TGCGCCAGCAGCCAAGATGGGTCGGGCCCGGGGTCGAGTGGCTACACCTTC | CASSQDGSGPGSSGYTF
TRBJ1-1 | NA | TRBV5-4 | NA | TGTGCCAGCAGCCGGGAACCAATGAACACTGAAGCTTTCTTT | CASSREPMNTEAFF
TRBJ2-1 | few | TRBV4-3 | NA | TGCGCCAGCAGCCAAGATAGGGTCCGTTCCTCCTCCTACAATGAGCAGTTCTTC | CASSQDRVRSSSYNEQFF
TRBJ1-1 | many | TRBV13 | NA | TGTGCCAGCTGCAGGGCGAACACTGAAGCTTTCTTT | CASCRANTEAFF
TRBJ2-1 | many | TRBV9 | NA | TGTGCCAGCAGCGTAGTATCTGGGCCCAATGAGCAGTTCTTC | CASSVVSGPNEQFF
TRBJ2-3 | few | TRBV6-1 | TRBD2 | TGTGCCAGCAGTGAAGCCCCCCGGGTAGCTAGCGGGGGCTACACAGATACGCAGTATTTT | CASSEAPRVASGGYTDTQYF
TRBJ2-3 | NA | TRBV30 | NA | TGTGCCTGGAGTGAGGAGGGAGGGGGATTCACAGATACGCAGTATTTT | CAWSEEGGGFTDTQYF
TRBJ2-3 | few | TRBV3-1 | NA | TGTGCCAGCATGCCGGGGTCGGGACTTTTCCACACAGATACGCAGTATTTT | CASMPGSGLFHTDTQYF
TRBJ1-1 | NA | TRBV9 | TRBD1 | TGTGCCAGCAGCTCAACAGGGGAGACGAACACTGAAGCTTTCTTT | CASSSTGETNTEAFF
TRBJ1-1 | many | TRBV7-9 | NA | TGTGCCAGCAGCCCCTTTATAGGGGAGAACACTGAAGCTTTCTTT | CASSPFIGENTEAFF
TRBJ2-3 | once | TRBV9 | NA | TGTGTCAGCAGCCCCCGGGACAGCACAGATACGCAGTATTTT | CVSSPRDSTDTQYF
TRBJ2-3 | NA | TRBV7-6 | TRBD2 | TGTGCCAGCAGCCCCTCTGTGGGAGGGCCAATAGATACGCAGTATTTT | CASSPSVGGPIDTQYF
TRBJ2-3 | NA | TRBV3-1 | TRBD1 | TGTGCCAGCAGCCTAAAGATACAGGGGACAGATACGCAGTATTTT | CASSLKIQGTDTQYF
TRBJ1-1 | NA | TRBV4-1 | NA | TGCGCCAGCAGCCAAGTCCCCGGGGACACTGAAGCTTTCTTT | CASSQVPGDTEAFF
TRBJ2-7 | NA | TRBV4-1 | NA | TGCGCCAGCAGCCAAGGGCAGGGACGGAACGAGCAGTACTTC | CASSQGQGRNEQYF
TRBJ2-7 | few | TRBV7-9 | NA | TGTGCCAGCAGCTGGGAGCAGGTTGGTGAGCAGTACTTC | CASSWEQVGEQYF
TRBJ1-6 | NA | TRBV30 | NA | TGTGCCTGGAGTGACGGGAGCTCCTATAATTCACCCCTCCACTTT | CAWSDGSSYNSPLHF
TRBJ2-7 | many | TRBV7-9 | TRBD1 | TGTGCCAGCAGCCCATCCAGAGGGACAGAGATCTCCTACGAGCAGTACTTC | CASSPSRGTEISYEQYF
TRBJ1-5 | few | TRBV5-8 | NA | TGTGCCAGCAGCTTGGGGCACCTTAGCAATCAGCCCCAGCATTTT | CASSLGHLSNQPQHF
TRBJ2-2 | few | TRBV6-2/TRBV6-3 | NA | TGTGCCAGCACCTACACCGGAACCGGGGAGCTGTTTTTT | CASTYTGTGELFF
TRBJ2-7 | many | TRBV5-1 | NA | TGCGCCAGCAGCTTGGAAGCGGACTACGAGCAGTACTTC | CASSLEADYEQYF
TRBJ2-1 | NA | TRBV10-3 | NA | TGTGCCATCAGTGATGTGACGAGCTCCTACAATGAGCAGTTCTTC | CAISDVTSSYNEQFF
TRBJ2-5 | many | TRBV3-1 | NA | TGTGCCAGCAGCCGGGAAGAAGAGACCCAGTACTTC | CASSREEETQYF
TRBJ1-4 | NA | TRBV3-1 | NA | TGTGCCAGCAGCCATTCAAGAGAAAAACCGTTTTTT | CASSHSREKPFF
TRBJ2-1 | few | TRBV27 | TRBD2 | TGTGCCAGCAGTTTAGCCCTAGCGGGGGACAATGAGCAGTTCTTC | CASSLALAGDNEQFF
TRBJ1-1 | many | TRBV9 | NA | TGTGCCAGCAGCGTTGGGGGGGCGAACACTGAAGCTTTCTTT | CASSVGGANTEAFF
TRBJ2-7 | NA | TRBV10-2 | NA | TGCGCCAGCAGTGAGTCGTTTGGCCCAATCAATAGATTC | CASSESFGPINRF
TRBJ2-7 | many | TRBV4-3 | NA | TGCGCCAGCAGCCTCCTTCTAGAGTACGAGCAGTACTTC | CASSLLLEYEQYF
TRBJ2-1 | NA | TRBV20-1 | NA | TGCAGTGCTAGAGTGGTAGGGGGAAGTTACAATGAGCAGTTCTTC | CSARVVGGSYNEQFF
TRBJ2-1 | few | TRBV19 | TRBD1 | TGTGCCAGTAGTATCGGGACAGGGGGTTTCAATGAGCAGTTCTTC | CASSIGTGGFNEQFF